Included here is one TCR beta chain sequence, with context. Its antigen is not yet known. Qualities for individual bases were not recorded, and no much larger clone is one base off. TCRbeta CDR3 regions were amplified from genomic DNA using the immunoSEQ Assay, a bias-controlled multiplex PCR. The original pipeline was this. Nucleated cell counts per sample were estimated from amplification of reference gene primers within the assay. To quantify the absolute abundance of each unique TCRbeta CDR3 rearrangement, sequence reads were collapsed and filtered. For each sample, productive Simpson clonality was calculated by taking the square root of Simpson's diversity index across productive rearrangements. Imported from immuneACCESS, the table was reduced by TCRdb to in-frame sequences with V and J called. These copies leave out some clones; in studies compared against another copy, an unresolved V gene accounts for under half, and the cause of the remainder is not known. V and J calls and clone size are copied from that table; D and trimming were computed from the DNA. The sample yields some 200,000 clones; roughly 90% were counted once. The ten largest clonotypes hold about 2.2% of the sample.

The CDR3 numbers 13 residues from cysteine through phenylalanine. The kept DNA is CDR3 alone, 39 bases in frame from the first base. CDR1 MNHEY and CDR2 SVGAGI are derived from the germline V gene. For this chain, trimming is 5 bases at the V end and 12 bases at the J end, and the number of junction bases without a gene match is 9. This entry belongs to a study of blood T cell repertoires in COVID-19 (dated by TCRdb to 2019 to 2021). For the study in its entirety: The collaborator samples originated in the United States, Italy and Spain and spanned the acute and convalescent phases of COVID-19. The prospective study material was composed of cDNA or gDNA derived from T cells, B-cell-depleted T cells, or PBMCs. Where available, HLA class I and class II types were obtained from metadata supplied by the sample provider rather than from assay-based typing. The repertoires were released in a freely available public database intended as a resource for research on the immune response to SARS-CoV-2. The sample metadata nearly always contained a de-identified subject ID, COVID-19 status, age in years and sex. Samples were obtained from the ongoing ImmuneRACE study (first 160 participants) and from over 1,000 subjects provided by 6 global collaborators. Subjects who had been exposed to COVID-19, were actively infected with it, or had recovered from it provided the deeply sampled blood TCRbeta repertoires that made up the dataset. What the work shows at the level of the full study, not this receptor alone: The amount of clinical and demographic metadata varied by source and participant and was provided uncurated.

The collaborating institutions used their own protocols to collect whole blood in K2EDTA tubes. For TCRbeta analysis, collaborators shipped samples in one of three forms: frozen whole blood, isolated PBMCs, or DNA extracted from either of those sample types. The chain is assembled from TRBV6-5 and TRBJ2-1; TRBD2 matches 8 bases in the middle. This clonotype was obtained from a woman aged 50 to 60 with acute or convalescent COVID-19. The sequencing input was peripheral blood. The DNA is as follows: TGTGCCAGCAGTCCGGGAGGGACCTCTCTGCAGTTCTTC. It is translated as CASSPGGTSLQFF.